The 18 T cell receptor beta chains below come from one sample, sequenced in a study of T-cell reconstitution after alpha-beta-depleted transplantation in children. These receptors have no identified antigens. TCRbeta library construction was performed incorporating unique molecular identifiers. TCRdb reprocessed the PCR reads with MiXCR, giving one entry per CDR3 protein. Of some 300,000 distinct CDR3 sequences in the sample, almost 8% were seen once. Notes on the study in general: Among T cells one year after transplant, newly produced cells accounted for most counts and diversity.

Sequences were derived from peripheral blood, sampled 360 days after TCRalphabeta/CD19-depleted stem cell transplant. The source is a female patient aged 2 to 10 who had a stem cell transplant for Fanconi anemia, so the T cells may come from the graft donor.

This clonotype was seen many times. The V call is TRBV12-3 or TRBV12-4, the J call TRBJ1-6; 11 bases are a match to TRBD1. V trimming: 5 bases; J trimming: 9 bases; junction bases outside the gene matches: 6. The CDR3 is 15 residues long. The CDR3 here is CASSPFGTGGSPLHF. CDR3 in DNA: TGTGCCAGCAGTCCCTTTGGGACAGGGGGTTCACCCCTCCACTTT.

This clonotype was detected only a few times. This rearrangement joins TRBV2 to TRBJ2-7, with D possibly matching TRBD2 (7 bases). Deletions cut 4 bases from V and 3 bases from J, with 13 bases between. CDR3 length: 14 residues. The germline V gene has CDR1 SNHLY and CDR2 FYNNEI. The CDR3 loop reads CASSVSGGHYEQYF. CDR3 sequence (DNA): TGTGCCAGCAGTGTGTCGGGGGGCCACTACGAGCAGTACTTC.

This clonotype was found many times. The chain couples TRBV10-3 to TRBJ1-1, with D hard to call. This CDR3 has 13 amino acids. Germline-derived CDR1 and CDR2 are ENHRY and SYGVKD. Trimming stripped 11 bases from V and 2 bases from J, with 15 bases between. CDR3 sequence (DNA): TGTGCCGCCACCGTCAGTTTTAACACTGAAGCTTTCTTT. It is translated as CAATVSFNTEAFF.

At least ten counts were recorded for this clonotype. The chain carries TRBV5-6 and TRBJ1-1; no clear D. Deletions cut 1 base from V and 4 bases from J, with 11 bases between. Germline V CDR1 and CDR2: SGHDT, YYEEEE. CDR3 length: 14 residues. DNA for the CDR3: TGTGCCAGCAGCTTGCATCTCTTGGGCACTGAAGCTTTCTTT. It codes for CASSLHLLGTEAFF. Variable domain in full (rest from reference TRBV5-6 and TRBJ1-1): DAGVTQSPTHLIKTRGQQVTLRCSPKSGHDTVSWYQQALGQGPQFIFQYYEEEERQRGNFPDRFSGHQFPNYSSELNVNALLLGDSALYLCASSLHLLGTEAFFGQGTRLTVV.

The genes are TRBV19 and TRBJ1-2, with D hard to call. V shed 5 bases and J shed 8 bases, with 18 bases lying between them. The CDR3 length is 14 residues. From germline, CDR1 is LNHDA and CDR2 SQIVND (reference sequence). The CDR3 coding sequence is TGTGCCAGTAGTTTCCTCGACCCAGCGGGAGGCTACACCTTC. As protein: CASSFLDPAGGYTF.

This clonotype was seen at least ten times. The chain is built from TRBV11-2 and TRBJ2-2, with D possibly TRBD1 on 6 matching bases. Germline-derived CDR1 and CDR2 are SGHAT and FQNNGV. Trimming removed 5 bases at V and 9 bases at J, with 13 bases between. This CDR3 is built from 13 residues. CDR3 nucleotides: TGTGCCAGCAGCGCAGCCAGGGGCAGGGAGCTGTTTTTT. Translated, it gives CASSAARGRELFF.

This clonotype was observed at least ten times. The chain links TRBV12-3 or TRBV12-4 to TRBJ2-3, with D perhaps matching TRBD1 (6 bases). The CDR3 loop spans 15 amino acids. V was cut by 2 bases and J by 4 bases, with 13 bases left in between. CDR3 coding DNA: TGTGCCAGCAGTTTATGGGGGCGCGAACCAGATACGCAGTATTTT. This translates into CASSLWGREPDTQYF.

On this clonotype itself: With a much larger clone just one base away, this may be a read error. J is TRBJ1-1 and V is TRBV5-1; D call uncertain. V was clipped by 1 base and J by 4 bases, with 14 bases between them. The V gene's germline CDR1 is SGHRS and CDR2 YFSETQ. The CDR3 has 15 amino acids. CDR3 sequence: CASSLTISRSTEAFF. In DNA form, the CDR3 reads TGCGCCAGCAGCTTGACTATCTCAAGGAGCACTGAAGCTTTCTTT. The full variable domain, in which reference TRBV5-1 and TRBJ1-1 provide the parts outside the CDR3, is KAGVTQTPRYLIKTRGQQVTLSCSPISGHRSVSWYQQTPGQGLQFLFEYFSETQRNKGNFPGRFSGRQFSNSRSEMNVSTLELGDSALYLCASSLTISRSTEAFFGQGTRLTVV.

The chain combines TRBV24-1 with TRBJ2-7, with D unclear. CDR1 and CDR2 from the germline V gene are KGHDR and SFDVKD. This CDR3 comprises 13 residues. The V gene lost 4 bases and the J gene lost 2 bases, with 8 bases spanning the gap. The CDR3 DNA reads TGTGCCACCAGTGACAGGTATACCTACGAGCAGTACTTC. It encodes CATSDRYTYEQYF.

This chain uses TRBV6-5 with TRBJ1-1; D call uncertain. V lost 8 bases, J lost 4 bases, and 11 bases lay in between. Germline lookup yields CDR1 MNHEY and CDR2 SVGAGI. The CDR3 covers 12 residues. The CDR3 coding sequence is TGTGCCAGCGGGAGAACTGGCACTGAAGCTTTCTTT. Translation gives CASGRTGTEAFF.

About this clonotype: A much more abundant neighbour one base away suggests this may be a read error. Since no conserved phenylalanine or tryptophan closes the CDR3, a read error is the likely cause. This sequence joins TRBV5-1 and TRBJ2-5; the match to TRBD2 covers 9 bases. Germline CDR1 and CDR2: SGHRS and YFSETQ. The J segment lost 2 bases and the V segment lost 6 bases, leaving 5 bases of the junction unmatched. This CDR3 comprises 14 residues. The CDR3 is CASTSTSGQETQYL. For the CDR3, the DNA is TGCGCCAGCACCTCGACTAGCGGACAAGAGACCCAGTACCTC.

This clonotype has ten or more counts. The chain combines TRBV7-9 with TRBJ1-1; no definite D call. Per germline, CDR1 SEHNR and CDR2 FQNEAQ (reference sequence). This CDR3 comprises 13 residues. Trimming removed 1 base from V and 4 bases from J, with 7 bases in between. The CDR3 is CASSLGGFTEAFF. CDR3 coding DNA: TGTGCCAGCAGCTTAGGAGGGTTCACTGAAGCTTTCTTT.

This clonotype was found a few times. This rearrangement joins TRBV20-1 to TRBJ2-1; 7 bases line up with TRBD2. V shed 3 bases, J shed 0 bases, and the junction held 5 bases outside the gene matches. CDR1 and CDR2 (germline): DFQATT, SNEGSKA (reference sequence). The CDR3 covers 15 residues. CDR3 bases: TGCAGTGCTAGCGGGGCTAGCGGCTCCTACAATGAGCAGTTCTTC. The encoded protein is CSASGASGSYNEQFF.

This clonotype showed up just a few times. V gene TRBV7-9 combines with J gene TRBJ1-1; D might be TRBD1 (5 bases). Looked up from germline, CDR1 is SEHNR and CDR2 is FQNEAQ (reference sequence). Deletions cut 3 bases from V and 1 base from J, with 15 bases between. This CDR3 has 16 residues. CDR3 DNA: TGTGCCAGCAGCTTGGTGGGAGGAGGGACGAACACTGAAGCTTTCTTT. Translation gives CASSLVGGGTNTEAFF.

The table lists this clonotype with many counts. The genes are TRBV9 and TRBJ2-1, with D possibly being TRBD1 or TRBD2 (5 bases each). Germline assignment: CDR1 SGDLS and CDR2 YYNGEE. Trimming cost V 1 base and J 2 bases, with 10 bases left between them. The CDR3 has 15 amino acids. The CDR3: CASSVRDPAYNEQFF. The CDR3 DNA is TGTGCCAGCAGCGTACGGGACCCTGCCTACAATGAGCAGTTCTTC.

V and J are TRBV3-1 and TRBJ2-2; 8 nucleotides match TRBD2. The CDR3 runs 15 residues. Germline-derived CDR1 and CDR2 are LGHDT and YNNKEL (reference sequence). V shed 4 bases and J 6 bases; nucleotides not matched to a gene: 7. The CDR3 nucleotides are TGTGCCAGCAGCCTAGTCGGACTAGCCGCCGGGGAGCTGTTTTTT. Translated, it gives CASSLVGLAAGELFF.

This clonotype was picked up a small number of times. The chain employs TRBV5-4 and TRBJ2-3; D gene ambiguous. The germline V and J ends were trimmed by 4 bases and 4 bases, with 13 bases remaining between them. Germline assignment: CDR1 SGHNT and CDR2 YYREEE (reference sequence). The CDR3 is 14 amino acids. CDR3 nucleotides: TGTGCCAGCAGCGCTGGAACAGAACCAGATACGCAGTATTTT. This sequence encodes CASSAGTEPDTQYF.

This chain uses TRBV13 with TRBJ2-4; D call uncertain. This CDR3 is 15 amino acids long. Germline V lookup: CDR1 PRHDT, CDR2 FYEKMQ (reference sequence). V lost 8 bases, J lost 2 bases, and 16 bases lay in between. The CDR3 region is CASGTTTAPKNIQYF. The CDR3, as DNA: TGTGCCAGCGGCACTACAACAGCGCCCAAAAACATTCAGTACTTC.